A selection of T cell receptor beta chains follows, all from one sample in a study of T cell repertoires in cytomegalovirus infection. TCRdb processed the reads anew with MiXCR; each CDR3 protein has one entry. The sample records under 300,000 distinct CDR3 sequences, about 12% being singletons. The sample was PBMCs. The source is a human donor in good health (CMV status not recorded). Some clones in this sample may be carry-over from other donors' samples. Both conserved end residues are part of each CDR3. The D gene is left open where the match is weak. The size of a clone is reported for some rows only, either as once, few or many, or as a class for expanded clones.

>TRBD2|many|TRBV7-2|TRBJ2-5
CASSPNGLAQETQYF
TGTGCCAGCAGCCCTAACGGACTAGCACAAGAGACCCAGTACTTC
>-|-|TRBV19|TRBJ1-1
CASVRNTEAFF
TGTGCCAGTGTCCGGAACACTGAAGCTTTCTTT
>TRBD2|many|TRBV7-2|TRBJ2-5
CASRYKTSGETQYF
TGTGCCAGCAGATACAAGACTAGCGGAGAGACCCAGTACTTC
>-|many|TRBV6-1|TRBJ2-5
CASSGSLSETQYF
TGTGCCAGCAGCGGATCTCTTTCGGAGACCCAGTACTTC
>-|few|TRBV2|TRBJ2-3
CASSDGVSDTQYF
TGTGCCAGCAGTGACGGGGTGTCAGATACGCAGTATTTT
>TRBD1|-|TRBV29-1|TRBJ1-1
CSGKQGLNTEAFF
TGCAGCGGCAAACAGGGGTTGAACACTGAAGCTTTCTTT
>TRBD2|many|TRBV5-1|TRBJ2-7
CASSPGTSGGRYEQYF
TGCGCCAGCAGCCCGGGGACTAGCGGGGGACGTTACGAGCAGTACTTC
>-|few|TRBV27|TRBJ1-5
CASSGRQGNQPQHF
TGTGCCAGCAGTGGTAGACAGGGCAATCAGCCCCAGCATTTT
>-|-|TRBV9|TRBJ2-1
CASSVAPTEGYNEQFF
TGTGCCAGCAGCGTAGCTCCAACCGAAGGCTACAATGAGCAGTTCTTC
>TRBD1|-|TRBV6-5|TRBJ1-5
CASSAGTGGAQPQHF
TGTGCCAGCAGCGCAGGGACAGGGGGAGCTCAGCCCCAGCATTTT
>-|-|TRBV5-1|TRBJ2-1
CASSFPGGEQFF
TGCGCCAGCAGCTTCCCCGGGGGTGAGCAGTTCTTC
>-|many|TRBV6-2/TRBV6-3|TRBJ1-1
CASSSNRDQNTEAFF
TGTGCCAGCAGTTCCAACAGGGACCAGAACACTGAAGCTTTCTTT
>-|many|TRBV7-2|TRBJ1-2
CASSLAGDGNGYTF
TGTGCCAGCAGCTTAGCAGGGGACGGGAATGGCTACACCTTC
>-|many|TRBV7-2|TRBJ2-3
CASSLRGGDTDTQYF
TGTGCCAGCAGCTTACGAGGGGGGGACACAGATACGCAGTATTTT
>TRBD1|many|TRBV6-2/TRBV6-3|TRBJ1-1
CASSYTTGGSPNTEAFF
TGTGCCAGCAGTTACACTACAGGGGGAAGTCCGAACACTGAAGCTTTCTTT
>-|many|TRBV7-2|TRBJ1-1
CASSGDSLNTEAFF
TGTGCCAGCAGTGGAGACAGTTTGAACACTGAAGCTTTCTTT
>TRBD2|-|TRBV4-2|TRBJ2-2
CASSQVAGDSGELFF
TGTGCCAGCAGCCAAGTAGCGGGGGATTCCGGGGAGCTGTTTTTT
>-|many|TRBV7-2|TRBJ2-4
CASSSGGATKNIQYF
TGTGCCAGCAGCTCCGGAGGGGCTACCAAAAACATTCAGTACTTC